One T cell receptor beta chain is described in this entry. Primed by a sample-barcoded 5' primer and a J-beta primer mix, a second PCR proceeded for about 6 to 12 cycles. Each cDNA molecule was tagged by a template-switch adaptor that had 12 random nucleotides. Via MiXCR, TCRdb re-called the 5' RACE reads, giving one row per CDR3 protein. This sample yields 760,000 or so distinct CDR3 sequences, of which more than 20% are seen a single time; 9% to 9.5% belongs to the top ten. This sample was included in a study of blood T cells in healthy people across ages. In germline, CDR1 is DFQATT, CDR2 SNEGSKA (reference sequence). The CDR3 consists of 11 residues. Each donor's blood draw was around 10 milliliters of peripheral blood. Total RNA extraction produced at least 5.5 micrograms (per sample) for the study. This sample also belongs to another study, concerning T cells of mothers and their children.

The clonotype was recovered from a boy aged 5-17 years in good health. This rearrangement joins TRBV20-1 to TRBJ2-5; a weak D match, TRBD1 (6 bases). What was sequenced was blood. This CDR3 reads CRADSPETQYF. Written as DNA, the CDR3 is TGCAGGGCGGACAGTCCAGAGACCCAGTACTTC.